Below are 19 T cell receptor beta chains sequenced from a single sample in a study of T cells in Graves' hyperthyroidism and ophthalmopathy. RNA transcripts gave rise to amplified TCR beta CDR3 regions. With the HTBI primer set, the TCR CDR3 went through a first round of RT-PCR. TCRdb used MiXCR to reprocess the multiplex PCR reads, holding one entry per CDR3 protein. The sample holds around 620,000 distinct CDR3 sequences; around 15% are singletons and the top ten take 3.8%. The specimen sequenced was blood. The receptors stem from a woman in her 30s with Graves' hyperthyroidism.

This clonotype was observed a handful of times. The chain employs TRBV10-3 and TRBJ2-7, with D hard to call. This CDR3 is 12 amino acids long. Trimming cost V 2 bases and J 2 bases, with 4 bases left between them. CDR1 and CDR2 (germline): ENHRY, SYGVKD. The CDR3 loop is CAISENTYEQYF. The CDR3 coding sequence is TGTGCCATCAGTGAGAACACCTACGAGCAGTACTTC.

This clonotype came up a few times. The genes are TRBV18 and TRBJ1-3; tentative D call: TRBD1 (5 bases). This CDR3 has 16 amino acids. Germline assignment: CDR1 KGHSH and CDR2 LQKENI. The V and J ends lost 5 bases and 0 bases respectively, with 14 bases between them. In DNA form, the CDR3 reads TGTGCCAGCTCATCAGGGCCCTCCAGCTCTGGAAACACCATATATTTT. Translating gives CASSSGPSSSGNTIYF.

This clonotype came up many times. The gene calls are TRBV27 and TRBJ2-7; 7 nucleotides agree with TRBD1. The junction had 6 bases not matched to a gene; V was cut back by 4 bases and J by 0 bases. CDR1 and CDR2 from the germline V gene are MNHEY and SMNVEV (reference sequence). The CDR3 has 15 residues. The CDR3 DNA sequence: TGTGCCAGCAGTTACAACAGGGGTAGCTCCTACGAGCAGTACTTC. Translating it yields CASSYNRGSSYEQYF.

The chain carries TRBV4-1 and TRBJ2-1; 7 nucleotides align to TRBD1. Germline CDR1 MGHRA, CDR2 YSYEKL. The V segment lost 1 base and the J segment 6 bases; nucleotides outside the gene matches: 6. The CDR3 totals 15 residues. The CDR3 spells CASSQGQGRSNEQFF. CDR3 bases: TGCGCCAGCAGCCAAGGACAGGGTAGGAGCAATGAGCAGTTCTTC.

A few counts support this clonotype. This chain joins TRBV19 and TRBJ1-1; D remains unclear. This CDR3 has 16 residues. Trimming left V 6 bases short and J 0 bases short, with 17 bases between. The germline V gene has CDR1 LNHDA and CDR2 SQIVND (reference sequence). CDR3 residues: CASSIRPWTLNTEAFF. CDR3 nucleotides: TGTGCCAGTAGCATAAGGCCCTGGACCCTGAACACTGAAGCTTTCTTT.

In the case of this clonotype: Since a much larger clone is just one base distant, this may be a read error. J is TRBJ2-7 and V is TRBV5-4; D is undetermined. Per germline, CDR1 SGHNT and CDR2 YYREEE (reference sequence). The CDR3 has 11 amino acids. Trimming took off 4 bases at V and 3 bases at J, with 5 bases between the two ends. CDR3: CASSGDYEQYF. CDR3 DNA: TGTGCCAGCAGCGGGGACTACGAGCAGTACTTC.

This clonotype was picked up many times. The V and J genes are TRBV15 and TRBJ1-2; the match to TRBD1 covers 7 bases. The junction had 5 bases not matched to a gene; V was cut back by 0 bases and J by 4 bases. The CDR3 is 15 amino acids. Germline loops: CDR1 LNHNV, CDR2 YYDKDF (reference sequence). This CDR3 is CATSRDLQGPYGYTF. The CDR3 DNA is TGTGCCACCAGCAGAGACTTACAGGGGCCCTATGGCTACACCTTC.

The chain recombines TRBV12-3 or TRBV12-4 with TRBJ2-2; D is possibly TRBD2 (5 bases). CDR3 length: 14 amino acids. Trimming removed 7 bases from V and 7 bases from J, with 16 bases in between. The chain's CDR3 is CASIHSGRVGELFF. The CDR3 DNA follows: TGTGCCAGCATTCACAGCGGAAGGGTCGGGGAGCTGTTTTTT.

This clonotype was seen ten or more times. The gene calls are TRBV7-9 and TRBJ2-1, with D possibly TRBD1 on 6 matching bases. The CDR3 length is 12 residues. Germline CDR1 is SEHNR and CDR2 is FQNEAQ (reference sequence). V lost 7 bases and J 9 bases, leaving 13 bases between the germline ends. The CDR3 loop reads CASISRGGEQFF. CDR3 in DNA: TGTGCCAGCATTTCCAGGGGTGGTGAGCAGTTCTTC.

On this clonotype itself: A much larger clone lies one base from this, so it may be a read error. The chain couples TRBV12-3 or TRBV12-4 to TRBJ2-2; 10 nucleotides align to TRBD1. The CDR3 spans 14 residues. The CDR3 loop reads CASRQGARTGELVF. CDR3 nucleotides: TGTGCCAGCCGACAGGGGGCAAGGACCGGGGAGCTGGTTTTT.

This clonotype showed up just once. The CDR3 coding sequence is TGTGCCAGCAGAAAAACGACAGGGGGCTCTTCTGGAAACACCATATATTTT. It is translated as CASRKTTGGSSGNTIYF. This chain joins TRBV6-1 and TRBJ1-3; 10 bases are shared with TRBD1. From germline, CDR1 is MNHNS and CDR2 SASEGT. CDR3 size: 17 residues. V lost 6 bases to trimming and J lost 1 base; unmatched junction nucleotides: 9.

This clonotype was recorded many times. The chain carries TRBV28 and TRBJ2-3; 8 bases map to TRBD2. The CDR3 runs 17 residues. The germline V gene has CDR1 MDHEN and CDR2 SYDVKM. V shed 3 bases and J 7 bases; nucleotides not matched to a gene: 15. The CDR3 coding sequence is TGTGCCAGCAGTTTGGGGGGCGGCGGGAGGATAAAAAATACGCAGTATTTT. Translating it yields CASSLGGGGRIKNTQYF.

Of note for this clonotype: This could be a read error, since a much larger clone is one nucleotide away. This chain links TRBV7-3 with TRBJ2-7; 8 nucleotides agree with TRBD2. CDR1 SGHTA and CDR2 FQGTGA come from the germline V gene. The CDR3 is 14 residues long. CDR3 DNA: TGTGCCAGCAGTTACTTAGCGGGAAGCTACGAGCAGCACTTC. It translates to CASSYLAGSYEQHF. Complete variable domain (other parts from reference TRBV7-3 and TRBJ2-7): GAGVSQTPSNKVTEKGKYVELRCDPISGHTALYWYRQSLGQGPEFLIYFQGTGAADDSGLPNDRFFAVRPEGSVSTLKIQRTERGDSAVYLCASSYLAGSYEQHFGPGTRLTVT.

The sample holds many counts of this clonotype. Its ends do not fully match the called genes, so a read error is possible. The CDR3 loop is CASSLRGTEAFF. The CDR3 nucleotides read TGTGCCAGCAGCCTTCGAGGCACTGAAGCTTTCTTT. The genes are TRBV5-1 and TRBJ1-1; the D is unclear. Germline V gene data show CDR1 as SGHRS and CDR2 as YFSETQ. This CDR3 spans 12 amino acids. The complete variable domain, with remaining parts taken from reference TRBV5-1 and TRBJ1-1, reads KAGVTQTPRYLIKTRGQQVTLSCSPISGHRSVSWYQQTPGQGLQFLFEYFSETQRNKGNFPGRFSGRQFSNSRSEMNVSTLELGDSALYLCASSLRGTEAFFGQGTRLTVV.

This clonotype appeared many times. This rearrangement joins TRBV29-1 to TRBJ2-1, with TRBD2 matching over 7 bases. V was pared by 4 bases and J by 5 bases, with 11 bases of the junction left unmatched. This CDR3 is 15 amino acids long. Germline CDR1 reads SQVTM; CDR2 reads ANQGSEA. The CDR3: CSVAGGTFLNNEQFF. The DNA of the CDR3 is TGCAGCGTTGCCGGGGGGACCTTCCTTAACAATGAGCAGTTCTTC.

The chain combines TRBV7-2 with TRBJ2-1, with TRBD2 identical over 9 bases. The germline gives CDR1 SGHTA, CDR2 FQGNSA. After removal of 10 bases from V and 6 bases from J, the junction contained 16 bases not matched to a gene. The CDR3 extends over 16 amino acids. This chain's CDR3 is CATYLGLTSGINEQFF. As DNA, the CDR3 is TGTGCCACCTACCTCGGCCTGACTAGCGGAATCAATGAGCAGTTCTTC.

This clonotype came up many times. The chain employs TRBV6-1 and TRBJ1-1; TRBD1 aligns across 9 bases. Germline assignment: CDR1 MNHNS and CDR2 SASEGT. Unmatched junction bases numbered 8, after V lost 5 bases and J lost 4 bases. The CDR3 runs to 15 residues. The DNA of the CDR3 is TGTGCCAGCAGTCGGTTGGGGACAGGGACCACTGAAGCTTTCTTT. It codes for CASSRLGTGTTEAFF.

This chain connects TRBV29-1 to TRBJ1-2, with D tentatively TRBD1 (5 bases). V was trimmed by 3 bases and J by 6 bases, leaving 11 bases between them. This CDR3 is built from 12 residues. CDR1 is SQVTM, CDR2 ANQGSEA, per germline. The DNA for the CDR3 is TGCAGCGTTGAGAGGGGCGGCGATGGCTACACCTTC. Residues: CSVERGGDGYTF.

This clonotype was picked up many times. The chain links TRBV28 to TRBJ1-5; D unresolved. V shed 3 bases and J shed 7 bases, with 19 bases lying between them. Germline V CDR1 and CDR2: MDHEN, SYDVKM. The CDR3 sequence is 16 residues long. CDR3 region: CASSLIAEEPNQPQHF. CDR3 bases: TGTGCCAGCAGTTTGATAGCAGAGGAGCCTAACCAGCCCCAGCATTTT.